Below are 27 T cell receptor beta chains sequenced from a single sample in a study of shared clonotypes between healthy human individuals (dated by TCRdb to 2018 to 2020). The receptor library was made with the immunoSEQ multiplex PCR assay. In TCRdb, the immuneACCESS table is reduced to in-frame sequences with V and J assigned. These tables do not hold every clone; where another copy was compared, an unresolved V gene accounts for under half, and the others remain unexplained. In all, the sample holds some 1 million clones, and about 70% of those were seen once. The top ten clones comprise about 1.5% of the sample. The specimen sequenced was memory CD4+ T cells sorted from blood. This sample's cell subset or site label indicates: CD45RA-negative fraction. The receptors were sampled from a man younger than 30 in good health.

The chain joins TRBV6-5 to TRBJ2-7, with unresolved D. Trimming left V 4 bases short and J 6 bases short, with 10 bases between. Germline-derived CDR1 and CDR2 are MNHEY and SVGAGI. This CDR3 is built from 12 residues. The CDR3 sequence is CASSSVVGEQYF. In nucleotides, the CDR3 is TGTGCCAGCAGTTCCGTTGTGGGCGAGCAGTACTTC.

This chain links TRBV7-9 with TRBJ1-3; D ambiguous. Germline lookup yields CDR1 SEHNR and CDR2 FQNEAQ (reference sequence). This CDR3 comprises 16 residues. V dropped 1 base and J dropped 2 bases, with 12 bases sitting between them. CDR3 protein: CASSLDGSRAGNTIYF. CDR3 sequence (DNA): TGTGCCAGCAGCTTAGACGGCAGCCGGGCTGGAAACACCATATATTTT. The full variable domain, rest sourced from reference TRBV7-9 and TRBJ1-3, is DTGVSQNPRHKITKRGQNVTFRCDPISEHNRLYWYRQTLGQGPEFLTYFQNEAQLEKSRLLSDRFSAERPKGSFSTLEIQRTEQGDSAMYLCASSLDGSRAGNTIYFGEGSWLTVV.

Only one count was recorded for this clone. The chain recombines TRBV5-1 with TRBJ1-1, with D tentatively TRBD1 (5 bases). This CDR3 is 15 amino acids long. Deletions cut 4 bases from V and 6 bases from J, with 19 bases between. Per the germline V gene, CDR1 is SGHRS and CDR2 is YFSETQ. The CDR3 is CASSPRGWGDAEAFF. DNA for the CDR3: TGCGCCAGCAGCCCGCGGGGCTGGGGTGACGCTGAAGCTTTCTTT. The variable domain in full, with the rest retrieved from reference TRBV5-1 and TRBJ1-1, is KAGVTQTPRYLIKTRGQQVTLSCSPISGHRSVSWYQQTPGQGLQFLFEYFSETQRNKGNFPGRFSGRQFSNSRSEMNVSTLELGDSALYLCASSPRGWGDAEAFFGQGTRLTVV.

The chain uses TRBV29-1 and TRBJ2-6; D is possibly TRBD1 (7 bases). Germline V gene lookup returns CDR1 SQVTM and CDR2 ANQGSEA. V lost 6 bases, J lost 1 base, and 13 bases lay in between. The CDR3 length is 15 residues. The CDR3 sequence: CSVSRGVSGANVLTF. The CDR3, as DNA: TGCAGCGTGTCCAGGGGGGTATCTGGGGCCAACGTCCTGACTTTC.

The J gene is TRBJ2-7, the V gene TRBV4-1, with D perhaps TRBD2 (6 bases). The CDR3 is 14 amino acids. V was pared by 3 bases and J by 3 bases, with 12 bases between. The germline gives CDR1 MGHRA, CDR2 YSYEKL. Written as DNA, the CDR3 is TGCGCCAGCAGCCACCCCGGGACTCTCTACGAGCAGTACTTC. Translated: CASSHPGTLYEQYF.

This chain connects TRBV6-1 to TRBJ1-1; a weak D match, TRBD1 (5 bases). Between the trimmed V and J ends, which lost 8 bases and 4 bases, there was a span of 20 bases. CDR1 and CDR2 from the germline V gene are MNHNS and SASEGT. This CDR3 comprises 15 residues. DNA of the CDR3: TGTGCCAGCTTAACGGCCAGTACGGGACCCACTGAAGCTTTCTTT. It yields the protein CASLTASTGPTEAFF.

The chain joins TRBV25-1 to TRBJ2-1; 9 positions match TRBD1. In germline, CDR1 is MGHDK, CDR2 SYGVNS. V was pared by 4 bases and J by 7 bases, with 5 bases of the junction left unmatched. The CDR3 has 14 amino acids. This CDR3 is CASSGTGVANEQFF. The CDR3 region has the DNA TGTGCCAGCAGTGGGACAGGGGTAGCAAATGAGCAGTTCTTC.

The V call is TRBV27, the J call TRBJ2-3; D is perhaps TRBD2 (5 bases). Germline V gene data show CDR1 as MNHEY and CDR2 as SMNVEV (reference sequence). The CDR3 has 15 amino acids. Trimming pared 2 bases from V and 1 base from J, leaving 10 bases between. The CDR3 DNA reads TGTGCCAGCAGTTTACAGCCGCGGGGCACAGATACGCAGTATTTT. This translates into CASSLQPRGTDTQYF.

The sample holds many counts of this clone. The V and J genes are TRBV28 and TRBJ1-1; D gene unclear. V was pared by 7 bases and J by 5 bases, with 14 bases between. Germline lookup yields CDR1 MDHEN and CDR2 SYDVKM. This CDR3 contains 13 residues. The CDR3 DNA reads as TGTGCCAGCAACCCCCCCCCTTTGACTGAAGCTTTCTTT. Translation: CASNPPPLTEAFF.

CDR3 coding DNA: TGTGCCAGCAGCGACAGTTACGGGAATGAAAAACTGTTTTTT. Translated, it gives CASSDSYGNEKLFF. This chain joins TRBV9 and TRBJ1-4; D gene uncertain. The CDR3 has 14 residues. From germline, CDR1 is SGDLS and CDR2 YYNGEE. V dropped 3 bases and J dropped 5 bases, with 11 bases sitting between them.

CDR3 sequence reads: CASSPDTNEKLFF. CDR3 in DNA: TGTGCCAGCTCCCCAGATACGAATGAAAAACTGTTTTTT. The chain has TRBV18 and TRBJ1-4; no clear D gene. V was pared by 6 bases and J by 5 bases, with 10 bases between. Germline V gene lookup returns CDR1 KGHSH and CDR2 LQKENI. This CDR3 is built from 13 residues.

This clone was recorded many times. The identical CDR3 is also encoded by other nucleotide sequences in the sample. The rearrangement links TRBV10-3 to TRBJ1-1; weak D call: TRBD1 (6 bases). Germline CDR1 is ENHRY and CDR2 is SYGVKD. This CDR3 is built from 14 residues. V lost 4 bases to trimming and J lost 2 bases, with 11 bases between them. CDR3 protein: CAISAGAANTEAFF. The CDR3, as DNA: TGTGCCATCAGTGCGGGGGCTGCCAACACTGAAGCTTTCTTT.

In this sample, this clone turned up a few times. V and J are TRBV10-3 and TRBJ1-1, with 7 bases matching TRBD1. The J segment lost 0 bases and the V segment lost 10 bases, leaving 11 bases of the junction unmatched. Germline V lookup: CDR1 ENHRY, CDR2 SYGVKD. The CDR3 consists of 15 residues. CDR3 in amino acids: CATRTGQALNTEAFF. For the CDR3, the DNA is TGTGCCACCAGGACAGGTCAAGCCTTGAACACTGAAGCTTTCTTT.

Written as DNA, the CDR3 is TGTGCCGCCGGCGGGGCAGCGGGTGAAAAACTGTTTTTT. It codes for CAAGGAAGEKLFF. The V gene is TRBV30, the J gene TRBJ1-4, with a weak D call TRBD1 (5 bases). This CDR3 contains 13 residues. Germline values: CDR1 GTSNPN, CDR2 SVGIG (reference sequence). V was shortened by 8 bases and J by 7 bases, with 17 bases between the two germline ends.

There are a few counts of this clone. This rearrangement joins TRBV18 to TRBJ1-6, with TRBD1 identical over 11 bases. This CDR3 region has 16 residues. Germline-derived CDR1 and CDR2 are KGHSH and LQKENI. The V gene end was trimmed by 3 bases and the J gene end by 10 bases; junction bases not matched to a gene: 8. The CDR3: CASSPAGTGGGSPLHF. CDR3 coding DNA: TGTGCCAGCTCACCGGCCGGGACAGGGGGGGGATCACCCCTCCACTTT.

The CDR3 DNA reads TGTGCCAGCAGTTTGTTAGGGGGCCCCCTCCACTTT. The encoded protein is CASSLLGGPLHF. The V and J genes are TRBV28 and TRBJ1-6, with TRBD1 matching 7 bases. V lost 3 bases, J lost 13 bases, and 3 bases stayed unmatched. CDR3 length: 12 residues. The V gene's germline CDR1 is MDHEN and CDR2 SYDVKM.

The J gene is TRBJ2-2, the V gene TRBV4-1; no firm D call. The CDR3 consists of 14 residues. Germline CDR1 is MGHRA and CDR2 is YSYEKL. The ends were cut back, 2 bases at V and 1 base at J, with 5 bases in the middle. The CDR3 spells CASSQLVNTGELFF. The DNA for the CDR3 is TGCGCCAGCAGCCAATTGGTGAACACCGGGGAGCTGTTTTTT.

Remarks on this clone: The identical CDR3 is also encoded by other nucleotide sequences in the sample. This CDR3 reads CAISEGSGELFF. As DNA, the CDR3 is TGTGCCATCAGCGAGGGATCCGGGGAGCTGTTTTTT. The chain uses TRBV10-3 and TRBJ2-2; tentatively, D is TRBD2 (5 bases). Germline lookup yields CDR1 ENHRY and CDR2 SYGVKD. This CDR3 spans 12 amino acids. Trimming pared 6 bases from V and 6 bases from J, leaving 8 bases between.

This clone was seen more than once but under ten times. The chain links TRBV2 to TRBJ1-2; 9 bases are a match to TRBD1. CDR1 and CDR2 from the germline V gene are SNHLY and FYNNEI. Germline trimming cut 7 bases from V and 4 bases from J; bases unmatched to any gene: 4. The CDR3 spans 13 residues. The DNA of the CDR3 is TGTGCCAGCATAAGGGACAGGGTCTATGGCTACACCTTC. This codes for CASIRDRVYGYTF.

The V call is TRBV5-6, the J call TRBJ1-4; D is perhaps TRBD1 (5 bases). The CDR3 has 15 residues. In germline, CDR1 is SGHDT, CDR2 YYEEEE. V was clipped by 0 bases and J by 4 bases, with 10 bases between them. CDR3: CASSLAGRGNEKLFF. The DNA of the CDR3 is TGTGCCAGCAGCTTGGCAGGGCGGGGTAATGAAAAACTGTTTTTT. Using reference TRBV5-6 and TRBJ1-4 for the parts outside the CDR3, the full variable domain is DAGVTQSPTHLIKTRGQQVTLRCSPKSGHDTVSWYQQALGQGPQFIFQYYEEEERQRGNFPDRFSGHQFPNYSSELNVNALLLGDSALYLCASSLAGRGNEKLFFGSGTQLSVL.

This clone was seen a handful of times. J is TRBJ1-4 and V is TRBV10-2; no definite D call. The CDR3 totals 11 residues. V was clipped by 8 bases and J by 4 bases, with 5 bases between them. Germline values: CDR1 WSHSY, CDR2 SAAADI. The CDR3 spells CASLRNEKLFF. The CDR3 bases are TGCGCCAGCTTACGTAATGAAAAACTGTTTTTT.

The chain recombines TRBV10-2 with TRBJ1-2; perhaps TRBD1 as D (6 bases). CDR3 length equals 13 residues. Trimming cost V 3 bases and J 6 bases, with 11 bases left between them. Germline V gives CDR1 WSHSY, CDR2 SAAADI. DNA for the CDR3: TGCGCCAGCAGTGAAATCAGGGGCCATGGCTACACCTTC. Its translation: CASSEIRGHGYTF.

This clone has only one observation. CDR3 DNA sequence: TGTGCCACCAGCAGGGGGCAGGGTCCCTCTGGGGCCAACGTCCTGACTTTC. This sequence encodes CATSRGQGPSGANVLTF. This chain links TRBV15 with TRBJ2-6, with D maybe TRBD1 (5 bases). Germline V gene sequence: CDR1 LNHNV, CDR2 YYDKDF (reference sequence). Deletions cut 3 bases from V and 0 bases from J, with 12 bases between. CDR3 length: 17 amino acids.

Here the CDR3 DNA reads TGTGCCAGCAGCTGGGGGGAACGGATCACTGAAAAACTGTTTTTT. Its protein product is CASSWGERITEKLFF. The J gene is TRBJ1-4, the V gene TRBV5-5; a possible D gene is TRBD1 (5 bases). Per the germline V gene, CDR1 is SGHKS and CDR2 is YYEKEE (reference sequence). The length of the CDR3 is 15 residues. The V gene lost 3 bases and the J gene lost 7 bases, with 16 bases spanning the gap.

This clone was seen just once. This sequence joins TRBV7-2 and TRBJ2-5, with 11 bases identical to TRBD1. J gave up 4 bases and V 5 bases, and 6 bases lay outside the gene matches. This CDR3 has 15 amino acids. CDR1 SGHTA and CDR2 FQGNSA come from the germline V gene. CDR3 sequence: CASSATGTGGETQYF. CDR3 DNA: TGTGCCAGCAGCGCGACCGGGACAGGGGGAGAGACCCAGTACTTC.

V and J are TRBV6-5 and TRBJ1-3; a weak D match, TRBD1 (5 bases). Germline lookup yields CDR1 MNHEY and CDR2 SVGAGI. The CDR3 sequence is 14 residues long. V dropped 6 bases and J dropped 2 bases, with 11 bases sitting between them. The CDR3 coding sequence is TGTGCCAGCAGCAGGGTGGGTCCTGGAAACACCATATATTTT. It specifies CASSRVGPGNTIYF.

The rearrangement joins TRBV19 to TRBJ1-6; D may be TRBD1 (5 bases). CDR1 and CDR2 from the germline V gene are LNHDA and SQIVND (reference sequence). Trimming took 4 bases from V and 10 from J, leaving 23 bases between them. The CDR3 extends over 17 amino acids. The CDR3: CASSTSTALGLGSPLHF. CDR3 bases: TGTGCCAGTAGTACCTCCACAGCTTTGGGGCTGGGGTCACCCCTCCACTTT.